These 9 T cell receptor beta chains were all obtained from the same sample, sequenced in a study of blood T cell repertoires in COVID-19. Method: immunoSEQ multiplex PCR; TCRdb's copy keeps in-frame clones and lacks some. The data contain under 200,000 clones, approximately 80% of them seen just once; the ten biggest clones take up approximately 1.4%. Sequenced: peripheral blood. These receptors came from a human donor in a cohort sampled during active COVID-19.

The chain recombines TRBV6-5 with TRBJ1-5, with TRBD1 identical over 8 bases. The germline CDR1 and CDR2 sequences are MNHEY and SVGAGI. Trimming cost V 4 bases and J 9 bases; bases outside gene matches: 8. The CDR3 has 14 amino acids. CDR3 DNA sequence: TGTGCCAGCAGTTTAGTCCCGGGACAGGCGCCCCAGCATTTT. Translating it yields CASSLVPGQAPQHF.

This chain uses TRBV5-4 with TRBJ1-3, with 8 bases aligning to TRBD1. The CDR3 contains 14 residues. V shed 4 bases and J 4 bases; nucleotides not matched to a gene: 4. Germline CDR1 and CDR2: SGHNT and YYREEE (reference sequence). CDR3 loop: CASSRTGTGNTIYF. The CDR3, as DNA: TGTGCCAGCAGCAGGACAGGGACAGGAAACACCATATATTTT.

This clone was found a few times. The chain joins TRBV27 to TRBJ1-2; 8 bases match TRBD1. V dropped 4 bases and J dropped 4; count of bases not matched to a gene: 8. The CDR3 extends over 15 amino acids. Germline assignment: CDR1 MNHEY and CDR2 SMNVEV (reference sequence). CDR3: CASSSPQQGVYGYTF. CDR3 nucleotide sequence: TGTGCCAGCAGTTCACCTCAACAGGGGGTCTATGGCTACACCTTC.

The count of this clone is one. The chain links TRBV23-1 to TRBJ2-7, with TRBD2 matching over 11 bases. TRBV23-1 belongs to the ORF category, with a function that is uncertain. The CDR3 covers 19 residues. With 0 bases clipped from V and 5 bases from J, the junction kept 15 bases outside the gene matches. The CDR3 nucleotides are TGCGCCAGCAGTCAATCCTCCTGCCAACTAGCGGGAGCGTTGCACGAGCAGTACTTC. This translates into CASSQSSCQLAGALHEQYF.

The chain recombines TRBV6-5 with TRBJ2-2; 10 bases line up with TRBD1. The CDR3 extends over 15 amino acids. The J segment lost 3 bases and the V segment lost 6 bases, leaving 4 bases of the junction unmatched. Germline CDR1 MNHEY, CDR2 SVGAGI. For the CDR3, the DNA is TGTGCCAGCAGGGCCGGGACAGGGGACACCGGGGAGCTGTTTTTT. Translating it yields CASRAGTGDTGELFF.

V usage is TRBV7-2 and J usage is TRBJ1-5; possibly TRBD1 for D (6 bases). Germline values: CDR1 SGHTA, CDR2 FQGNSA. V lost 5 bases and J lost 6, with 14 bases in between. This CDR3 is built from 14 residues. This CDR3 is CASSPNRARQPQHF. CDR3 sequence (DNA): TGTGCCAGCAGCCCAAACAGGGCCCGTCAGCCCCAGCATTTT.

The rearrangement links TRBV27 to TRBJ1-1; 9 bases agree with TRBD1. Germline V gene sequence: CDR1 MNHEY, CDR2 SMNVEV (reference sequence). The CDR3 covers 14 residues. Losses at the gene ends were 3 bases for V and 5 bases for J; bases not matched to a gene: 4. CDR3 sequence: CASSFRTGVTEAFF. The CDR3 region has the DNA TGTGCCAGCAGTTTTCGGACAGGGGTTACTGAAGCTTTCTTT.

This clone was recorded once. The chain carries TRBV5-4 and TRBJ2-7; perhaps TRBD2 as D (5 bases). Germline values: CDR1 SGHNT, CDR2 YYREEE (reference sequence). The CDR3 is 14 amino acids. With 4 bases removed from V and 1 base from J, the gap between germline ends came to 12 bases. The CDR3 here is CASSRDSSSYEQYF. In nucleotides, the CDR3 is TGTGCCAGCAGCCGGGATTCCTCGTCCTACGAGCAGTACTTC.

This chain uses TRBV7-8 with TRBJ2-7, with 10 bases identical to TRBD1. The CDR3 covers 13 residues. The germline V gene encodes CDR1 SGHVS and CDR2 FQNEAQ. Trimming at V came to 5 bases and at J to 6 bases, leaving 4 bases not matched to a gene. The DNA for the CDR3 is TGTGCCAGCAGCCGACAGGGGGCGGTCGAGCAGTACTTC. Translation gives CASSRQGAVEQYF.